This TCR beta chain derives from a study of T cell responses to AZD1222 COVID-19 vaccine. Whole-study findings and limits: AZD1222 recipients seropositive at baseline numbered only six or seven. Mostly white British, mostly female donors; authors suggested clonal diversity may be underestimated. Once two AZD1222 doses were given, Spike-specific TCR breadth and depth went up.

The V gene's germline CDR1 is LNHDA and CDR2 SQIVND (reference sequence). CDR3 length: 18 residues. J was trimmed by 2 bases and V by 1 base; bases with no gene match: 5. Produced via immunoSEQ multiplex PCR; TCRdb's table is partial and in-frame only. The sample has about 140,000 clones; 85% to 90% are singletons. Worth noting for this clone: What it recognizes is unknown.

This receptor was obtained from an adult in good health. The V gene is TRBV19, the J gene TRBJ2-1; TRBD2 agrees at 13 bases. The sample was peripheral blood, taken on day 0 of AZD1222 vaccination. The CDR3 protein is CASSIGTSGSRAYNEQFF. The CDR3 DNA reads TGTGCCAGTAGTATAGGGACTAGCGGGAGTAGGGCCTACAATGAGCAGTTCTTC. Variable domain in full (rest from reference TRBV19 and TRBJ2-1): DGGITQSPKYLFRKEGQNVTLSCEQNLNHDAMYWYRQDPGQGLRLIYYSQIVNDFQKGDIAEGYSVSREKKESFPLTVTSAQKNPTAFYLCASSIGTSGSRAYNEQFFGPGTRLTVL.